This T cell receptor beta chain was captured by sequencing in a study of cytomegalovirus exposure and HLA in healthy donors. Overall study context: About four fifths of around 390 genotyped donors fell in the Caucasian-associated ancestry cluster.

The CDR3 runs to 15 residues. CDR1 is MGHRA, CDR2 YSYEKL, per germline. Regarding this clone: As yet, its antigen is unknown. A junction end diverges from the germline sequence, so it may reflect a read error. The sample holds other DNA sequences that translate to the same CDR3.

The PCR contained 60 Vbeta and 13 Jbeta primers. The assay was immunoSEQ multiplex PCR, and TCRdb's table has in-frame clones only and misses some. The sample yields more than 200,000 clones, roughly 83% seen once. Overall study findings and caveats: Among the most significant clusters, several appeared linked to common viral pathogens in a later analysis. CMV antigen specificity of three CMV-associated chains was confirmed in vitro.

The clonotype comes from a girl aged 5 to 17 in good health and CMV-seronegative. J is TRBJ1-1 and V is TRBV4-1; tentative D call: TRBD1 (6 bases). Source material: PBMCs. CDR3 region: CASSLRDTKNTEAFF. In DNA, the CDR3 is TGCGCTAGCAGTCTCAGGGACACTAAGAACACTGAAGCTTTCTTT.